The clone carrying this T cell receptor beta chain was found a few times. The TCR library protocol was used to attach unique molecular identifiers. These identifiers were attached to individual cDNA molecules. MiXCR, applied by TCRdb to the 5' RACE reads, yields one record per CDR3 protein. The table has tens of thousands of distinct CDR3 sequences, around 10% seen once. These data belong to a study of early T cells in non-severe SARS-CoV-2 infection. V shed 4 bases and J 5 bases; nucleotides not matched to a gene: 14. CDR1 SGDLS and CDR2 YYNGEE come from the germline V gene. The CDR3 runs 19 residues.

The TCR originated in an adult who was a healthcare worker with PCR-confirmed SARS-CoV-2 infection or an uninfected control (not recorded which). The chain has TRBV9 and TRBJ2-5; TRBD2 matches 16 bases. Sequenced material: whole blood, taken at baseline. The CDR3 reads CASSPPGTSGGVLGETQYF. The CDR3 DNA sequence: TGTGCCAGCAGCCCCCCCGGGACTAGCGGGGGGGTACTTGGGGAGACCCAGTACTTC.